This T cell receptor (beta chain) was documented in a study of technical replicates of blood from several donors. CDR3 length: 15 residues. The germline gives CDR1 SNHLY, CDR2 FYNNEI. V trimming: 5 bases; J trimming: 2 bases; junction bases outside the gene matches: 4. Generated by immunoSEQ multiplex PCR, the TCRdb table keeps only in-frame clones and is missing some. The profile covers 100,000 or so clones, with nearly 96% appearing a single time and roughly 0.21% taken by the ten largest. The chain combines TRBV2 with TRBJ2-5, with 11 bases aligning to TRBD2. The sequenced sample consisted of T cells isolated from PBMCs. This clonotype was obtained from a human donor in good health. The CDR3 reads CASSPGLADQETQYF. In DNA, the CDR3 is TGTGCCAGCAGTCCGGGACTAGCGGATCAAGAGACCCAGTACTTC.